This TCR beta chain was profiled in a study of T-cell memory formation after mild COVID-19. Notes on the study in general: Cross-reactive memory apparently joined, as some responding clones appeared in pre-infection memory.

TCRdb recomputed calls from the 5' RACE reads with MiXCR, one row per CDR3 protein. This sample yields under 450,000 distinct CDR3 sequences, of which 20% to 25% are seen a single time; roughly 23% belongs to the top ten. A word on this clonotype: Its target is not known.

The CDR3 runs 15 residues. V lost 5 bases and J lost 9; bases outside the gene matches: 10. The gene calls are TRBV12-3 or TRBV12-4 and TRBJ2-4; 10 bases line up with TRBD1. The sample taken for sequencing was PBMCs or a T cell subset sorted from them (not recorded which). This receptor was taken from a man younger than 35 who had mild COVID-19 (a few samples of this study predate the infection). Cell type and time point are not known. CDR3 sequence: CASSAPGQGPGIQYF. The CDR3 coding sequence is TGTGCCAGCAGTGCGCCGGGACAGGGGCCTGGCATTCAGTACTTC.